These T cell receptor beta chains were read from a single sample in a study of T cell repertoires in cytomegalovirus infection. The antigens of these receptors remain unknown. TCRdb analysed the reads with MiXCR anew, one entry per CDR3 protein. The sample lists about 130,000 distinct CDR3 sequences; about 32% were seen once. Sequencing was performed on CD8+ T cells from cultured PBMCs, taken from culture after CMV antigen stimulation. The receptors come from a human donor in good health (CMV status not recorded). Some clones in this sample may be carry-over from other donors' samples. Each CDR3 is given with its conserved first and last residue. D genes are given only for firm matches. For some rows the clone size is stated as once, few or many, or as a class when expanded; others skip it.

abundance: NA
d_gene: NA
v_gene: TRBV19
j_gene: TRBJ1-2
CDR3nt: TGTGCCAGTACCCCGGTTGGGAAAGGGACCCATGGCTACACCTTC
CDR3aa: CASTPVGKGTHGYTF

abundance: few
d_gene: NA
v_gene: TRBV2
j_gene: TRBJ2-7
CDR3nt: TGTGCCAGCGGAGGACAGCGGACCTACGACGAGCAGTACTTC
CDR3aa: CASGGQRTYDEQYF

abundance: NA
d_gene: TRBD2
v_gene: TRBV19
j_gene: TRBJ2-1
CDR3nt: TGTGCCAGTAGTCATAGCGGGGGGTTTAATGAGCAGTTCTTC
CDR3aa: CASSHSGGFNEQFF

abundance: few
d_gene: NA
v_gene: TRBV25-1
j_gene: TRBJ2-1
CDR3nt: TGTGCCAGCAGTGCAGGAAACGAGCAGTTCTTC
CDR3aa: CASSAGNEQFF

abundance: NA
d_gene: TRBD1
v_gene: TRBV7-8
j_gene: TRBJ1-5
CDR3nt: TGTGCCAGCAGCTTAGTAGGGGGCGACAGGGTCCACAATCAGCCCCAGCATTTT
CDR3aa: CASSLVGGDRVHNQPQHF

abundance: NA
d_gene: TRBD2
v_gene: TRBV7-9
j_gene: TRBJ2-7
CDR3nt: TGTGCCAGCAGCCCCCCGGGACTACACTACGAGCAGTACTTC
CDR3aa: CASSPPGLHYEQYF

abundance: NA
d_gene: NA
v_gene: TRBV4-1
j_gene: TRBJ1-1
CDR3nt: TGCGCCAGCAGCCAAACGACAGAGACAAACACTGAAGCTTTCTTT
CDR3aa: CASSQTTETNTEAFF

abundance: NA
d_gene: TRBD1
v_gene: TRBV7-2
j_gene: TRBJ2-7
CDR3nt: TGTGCCAGCAGCTTAGGCGGGACAGGGGTCTACGAGCAGTACTTC
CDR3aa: CASSLGGTGVYEQYF

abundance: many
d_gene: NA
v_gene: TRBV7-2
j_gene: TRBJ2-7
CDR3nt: TGTGCCAGCACAAGATGGGACCCCGAGGGTGAGCAGTACTTC
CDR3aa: CASTRWDPEGEQYF

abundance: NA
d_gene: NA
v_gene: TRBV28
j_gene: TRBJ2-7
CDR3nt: TGTGCCAGCAGTCAGGGACTCCGCGGATCCTACGAGCAGTACTTC
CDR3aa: CASSQGLRGSYEQYF

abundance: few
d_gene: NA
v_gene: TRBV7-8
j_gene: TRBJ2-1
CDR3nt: TGTGCCAGCAGCTTAGGCAGGCAGGGGCTGGGGAATGAGCAGTTCTTC
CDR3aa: CASSLGRQGLGNEQFF

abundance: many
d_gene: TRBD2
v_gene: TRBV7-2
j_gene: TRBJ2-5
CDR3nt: TGTGCCAGCAGCTTACCATGGACTAGCGGGGGGCCCGACGTGTTTACCCAGTACTTC
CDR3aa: CASSLPWTSGGPDVFTQYF

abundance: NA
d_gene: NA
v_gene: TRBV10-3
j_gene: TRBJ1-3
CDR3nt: TGTGCCATCAGAACCCCAGGGACTGGAAACACCATATATTTT
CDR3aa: CAIRTPGTGNTIYF

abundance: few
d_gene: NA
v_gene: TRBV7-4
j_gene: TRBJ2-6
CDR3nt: TGTGCCAGCAGCGCAATGGGGTCCGGGGCCAACGTCCTGACTTTC
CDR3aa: CASSAMGSGANVLTF

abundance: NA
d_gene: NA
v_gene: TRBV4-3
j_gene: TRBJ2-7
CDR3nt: TGCGCCAGCAGCCAGAGGGACGGGGGAATGTGGGAGCAGTACTTC
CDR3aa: CASSQRDGGMWEQYF

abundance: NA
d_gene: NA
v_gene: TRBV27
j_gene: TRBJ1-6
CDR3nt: TGTGCCAGCACCGATATTCGGACAAATTCACCCCTCCACTTT
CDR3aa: CASTDIRTNSPLHF

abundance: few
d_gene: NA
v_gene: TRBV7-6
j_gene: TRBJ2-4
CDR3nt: TGTGCCAGCAGCTCGGGACACCAACTAGCCAAAAACATTCAGTACTTC
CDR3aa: CASSSGHQLAKNIQYF

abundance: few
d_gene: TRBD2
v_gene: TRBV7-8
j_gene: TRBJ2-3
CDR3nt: TGTGCCAGCAGCTTACGTAGCGGGGGGCTGGCAGATACGCAGTATTTT
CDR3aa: CASSLRSGGLADTQYF

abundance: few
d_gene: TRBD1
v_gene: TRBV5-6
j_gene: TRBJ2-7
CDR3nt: TGTGCCAGCAGCAGGGGGCCTCCTCCCTTATACGAGCAGTACTTC
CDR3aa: CASSRGPPPLYEQYF

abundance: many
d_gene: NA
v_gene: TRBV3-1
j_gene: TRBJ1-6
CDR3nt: TGTGCCAGCAGCTTCACAACTTTGGGGTCACCCCTCCACTTT
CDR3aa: CASSFTTLGSPLHF

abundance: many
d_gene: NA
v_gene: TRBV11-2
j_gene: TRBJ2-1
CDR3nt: TGTGCCAGCAGCTTTGGGAATGAGCAGTTCTTC
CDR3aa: CASSFGNEQFF

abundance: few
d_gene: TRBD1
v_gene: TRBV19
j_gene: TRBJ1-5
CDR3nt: TGTGCCAGTAGGAGGGGGCGTAATCAGCCCCAGCATTTT
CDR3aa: CASRRGRNQPQHF